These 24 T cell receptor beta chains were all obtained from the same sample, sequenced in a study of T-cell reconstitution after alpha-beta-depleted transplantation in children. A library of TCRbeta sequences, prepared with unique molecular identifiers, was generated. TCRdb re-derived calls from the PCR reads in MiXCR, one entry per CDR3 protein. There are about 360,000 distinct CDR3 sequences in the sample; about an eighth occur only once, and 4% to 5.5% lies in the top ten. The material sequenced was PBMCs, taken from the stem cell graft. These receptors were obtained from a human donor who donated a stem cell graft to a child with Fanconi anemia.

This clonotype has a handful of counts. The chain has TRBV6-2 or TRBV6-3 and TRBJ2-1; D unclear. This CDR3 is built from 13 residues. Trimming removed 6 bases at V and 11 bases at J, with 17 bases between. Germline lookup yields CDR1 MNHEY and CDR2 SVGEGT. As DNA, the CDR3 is TGTGCCAGCAGCTTAACATACGGTGATAAGCAGTTCTTC. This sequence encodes CASSLTYGDKQFF.

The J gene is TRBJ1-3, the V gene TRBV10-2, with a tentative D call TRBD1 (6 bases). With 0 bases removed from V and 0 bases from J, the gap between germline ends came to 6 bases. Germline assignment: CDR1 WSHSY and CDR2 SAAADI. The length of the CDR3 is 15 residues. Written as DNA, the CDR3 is TGCGCCAGCAGTGAGTCAGGGGGCTCTGGAAACACCATATATTTT. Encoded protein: CASSESGGSGNTIYF.

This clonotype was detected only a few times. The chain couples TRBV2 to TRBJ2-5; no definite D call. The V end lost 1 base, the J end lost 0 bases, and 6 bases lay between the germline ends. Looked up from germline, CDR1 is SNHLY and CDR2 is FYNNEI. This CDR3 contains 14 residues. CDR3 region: CASSEVRDQETQYF. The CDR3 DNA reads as TGTGCCAGCAGTGAAGTACGGGACCAAGAGACCCAGTACTTC.

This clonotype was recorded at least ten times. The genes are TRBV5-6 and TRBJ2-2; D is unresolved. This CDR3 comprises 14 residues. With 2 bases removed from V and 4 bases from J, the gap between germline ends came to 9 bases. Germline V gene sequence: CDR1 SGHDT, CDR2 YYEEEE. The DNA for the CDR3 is TGTGCCAGCAGCTTTGGGGTCGGCACCGGGGAGCTGTTTTTT. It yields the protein CASSFGVGTGELFF.

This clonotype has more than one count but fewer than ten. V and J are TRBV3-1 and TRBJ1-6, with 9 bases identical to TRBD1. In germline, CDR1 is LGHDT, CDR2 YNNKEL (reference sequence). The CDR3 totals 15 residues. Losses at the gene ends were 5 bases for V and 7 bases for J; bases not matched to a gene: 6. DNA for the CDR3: TGTGCCAGCAGCAGCTCCGGACAGGGGAATTCACCCCTCCACTTT. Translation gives CASSSSGQGNSPLHF.

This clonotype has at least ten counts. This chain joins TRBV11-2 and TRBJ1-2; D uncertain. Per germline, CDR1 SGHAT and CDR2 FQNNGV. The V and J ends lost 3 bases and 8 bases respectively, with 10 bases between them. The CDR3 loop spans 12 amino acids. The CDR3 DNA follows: TGTGCCAGCAGCTTCGGGAGACAAGGCTACACCTTC. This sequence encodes CASSFGRQGYTF.

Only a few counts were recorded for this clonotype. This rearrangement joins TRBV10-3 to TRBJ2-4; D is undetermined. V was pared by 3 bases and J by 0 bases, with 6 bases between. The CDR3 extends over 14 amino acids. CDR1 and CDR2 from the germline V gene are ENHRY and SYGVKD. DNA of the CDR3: TGTGCCATCAGTGATTCGGTAGCCAAAAACATTCAGTACTTC. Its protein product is CAISDSVAKNIQYF.

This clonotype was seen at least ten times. The CDR3 sequence: CASSRGPVGMNTEAFF. DNA of the CDR3: TGTGCCAGCAGCAGAGGACCGGTGGGAATGAACACTGAAGCTTTCTTT. The chain couples TRBV3-1 to TRBJ1-1; no clear D gene. Per germline, CDR1 LGHDT and CDR2 YNNKEL (reference sequence). CDR3 length: 16 amino acids. Trimming stripped 5 bases from V and 0 bases from J, with 16 bases between.

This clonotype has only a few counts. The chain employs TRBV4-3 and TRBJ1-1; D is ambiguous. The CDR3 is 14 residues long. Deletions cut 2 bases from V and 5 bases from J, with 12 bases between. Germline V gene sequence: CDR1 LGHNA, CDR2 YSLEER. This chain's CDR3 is CASSQNVAWTEAFF. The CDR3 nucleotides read TGCGCCAGCAGCCAAAACGTAGCTTGGACTGAAGCTTTCTTT.

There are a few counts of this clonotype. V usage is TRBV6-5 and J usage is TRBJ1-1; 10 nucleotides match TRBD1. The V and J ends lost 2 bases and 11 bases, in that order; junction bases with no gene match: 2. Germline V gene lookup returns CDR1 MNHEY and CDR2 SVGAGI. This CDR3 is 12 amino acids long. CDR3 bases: TGTGCCAGCAGTTACGGGACAGGGGAGGCTTTCTTT. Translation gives CASSYGTGEAFF.

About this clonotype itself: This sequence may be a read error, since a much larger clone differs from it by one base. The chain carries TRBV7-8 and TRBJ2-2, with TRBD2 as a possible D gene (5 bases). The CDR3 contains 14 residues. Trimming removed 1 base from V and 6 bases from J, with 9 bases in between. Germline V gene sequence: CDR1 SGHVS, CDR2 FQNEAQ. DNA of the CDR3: TGTGCCAGCAGCTTAGGTGGAGGCCCCGGGGAGCTGTTTTTT. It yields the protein CASSLGGGPGELFF.

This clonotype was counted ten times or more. The CDR3 here is CSARRQGSVGEQFF. As DNA, the CDR3 is TGCAGTGCTAGGAGACAGGGAAGCGTGGGTGAGCAGTTCTTC. The chain has TRBV20-1 and TRBJ2-1; 7 nucleotides line up with TRBD1. The CDR3 runs 14 residues. V trimming: 3 bases; J trimming: 9 bases; junction bases outside the gene matches: 11. The germline gives CDR1 DFQATT, CDR2 SNEGSKA (reference sequence).

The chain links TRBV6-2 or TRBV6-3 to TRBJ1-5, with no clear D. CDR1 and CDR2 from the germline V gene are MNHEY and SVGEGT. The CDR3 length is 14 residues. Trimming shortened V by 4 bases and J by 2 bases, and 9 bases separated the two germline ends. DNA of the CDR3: TGTGCCAGCAGTTGGTGGGGTCGCAATCAGCCCCAGCATTTT. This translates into CASSWWGRNQPQHF.

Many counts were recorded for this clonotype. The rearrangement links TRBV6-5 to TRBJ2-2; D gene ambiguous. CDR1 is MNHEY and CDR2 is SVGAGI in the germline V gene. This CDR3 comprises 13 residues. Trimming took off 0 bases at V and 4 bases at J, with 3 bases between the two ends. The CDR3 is CASSYSITGELFF. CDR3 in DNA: TGTGCCAGCAGTTACTCGATCACCGGGGAGCTGTTTTTT.

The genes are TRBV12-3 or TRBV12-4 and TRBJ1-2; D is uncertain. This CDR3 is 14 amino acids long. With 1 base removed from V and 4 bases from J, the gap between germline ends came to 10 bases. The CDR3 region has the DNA TGTGCCAGCAGTTTAGAGGCCGGAACCTATGGCTACACCTTC. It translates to CASSLEAGTYGYTF.

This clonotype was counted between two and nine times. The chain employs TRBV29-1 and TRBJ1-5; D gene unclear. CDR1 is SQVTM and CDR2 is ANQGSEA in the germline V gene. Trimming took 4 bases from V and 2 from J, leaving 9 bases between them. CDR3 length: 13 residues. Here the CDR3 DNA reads TGCAGCGTTGGAGACGGAGGCAATCAGCCCCAGCATTTT. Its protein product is CSVGDGGNQPQHF.

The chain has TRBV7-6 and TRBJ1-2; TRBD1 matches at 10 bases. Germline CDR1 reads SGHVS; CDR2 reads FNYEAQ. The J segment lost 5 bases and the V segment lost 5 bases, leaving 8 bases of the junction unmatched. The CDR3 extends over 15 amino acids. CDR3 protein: CASSKGQGIGYGYTF. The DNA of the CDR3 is TGTGCCAGCAGCAAGGGACAGGGGATCGGATATGGCTACACCTTC. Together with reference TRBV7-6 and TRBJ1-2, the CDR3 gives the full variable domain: GAGVSQSPRYKVTKRGQDVALRCDPISGHVSLYWYRQALGQGPEFLTYFNYEAQQDKSGLPNDRFSAERPEGSISTLTIQRTEQRDSAMYRCASSKGQGIGYGYTFGSGTRLTVV.

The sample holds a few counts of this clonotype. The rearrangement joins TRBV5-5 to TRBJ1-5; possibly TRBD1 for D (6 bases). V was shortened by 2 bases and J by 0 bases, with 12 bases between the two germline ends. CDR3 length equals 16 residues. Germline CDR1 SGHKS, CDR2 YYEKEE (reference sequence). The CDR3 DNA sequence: TGTGCCAGCAGCTTCACAGGGTCGGCTAGCAATCAGCCCCAGCATTTT. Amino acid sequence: CASSFTGSASNQPQHF.

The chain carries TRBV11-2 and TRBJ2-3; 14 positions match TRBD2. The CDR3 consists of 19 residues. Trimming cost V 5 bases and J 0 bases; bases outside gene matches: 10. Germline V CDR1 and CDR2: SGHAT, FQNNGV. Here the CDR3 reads CASSTTSGGARESTDTQYF. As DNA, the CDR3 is TGTGCCAGCAGCACGACTAGCGGGGGGGCTAGAGAGAGCACAGATACGCAGTATTTT.

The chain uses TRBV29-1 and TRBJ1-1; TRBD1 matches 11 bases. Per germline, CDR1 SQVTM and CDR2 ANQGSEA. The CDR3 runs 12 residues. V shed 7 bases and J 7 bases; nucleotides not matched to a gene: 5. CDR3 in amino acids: CSAPGTGGEAFF. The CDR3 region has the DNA TGCAGCGCCCCCGGGACAGGGGGTGAAGCTTTCTTT.

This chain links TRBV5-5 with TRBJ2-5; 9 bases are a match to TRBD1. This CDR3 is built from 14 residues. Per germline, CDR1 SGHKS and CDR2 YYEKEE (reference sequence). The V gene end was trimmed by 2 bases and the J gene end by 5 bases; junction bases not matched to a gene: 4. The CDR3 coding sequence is TGTGCCAGCAGCTTCACAGGGGGCGTGGAGACCCAGTACTTC. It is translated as CASSFTGGVETQYF.

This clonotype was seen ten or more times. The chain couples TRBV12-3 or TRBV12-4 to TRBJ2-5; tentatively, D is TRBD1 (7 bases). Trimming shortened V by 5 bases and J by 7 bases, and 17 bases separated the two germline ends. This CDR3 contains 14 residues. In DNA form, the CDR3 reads TGTGCCAGCAGTCATCGACAGGGAGGTGTGACCCAGTACTTC. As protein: CASSHRQGGVTQYF.

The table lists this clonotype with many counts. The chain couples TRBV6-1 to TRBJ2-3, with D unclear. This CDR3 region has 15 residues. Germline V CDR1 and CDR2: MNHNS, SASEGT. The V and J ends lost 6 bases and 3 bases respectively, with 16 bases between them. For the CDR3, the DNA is TGTGCCAGCAGCCTTGCCCCCCCCAGGACAGATACGCAGTATTTT. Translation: CASSLAPPRTDTQYF.

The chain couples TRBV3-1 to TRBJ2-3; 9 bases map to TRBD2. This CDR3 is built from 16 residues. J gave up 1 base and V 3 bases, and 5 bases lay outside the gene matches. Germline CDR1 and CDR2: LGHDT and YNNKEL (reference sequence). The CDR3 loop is CASSHIKRGGTDTQYF. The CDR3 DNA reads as TGTGCCAGCAGCCATATTAAGCGGGGGGGCACAGATACGCAGTATTTT.